In its sample, the clone carrying this TCR beta chain was seen a few times. Its cognate antigen is unknown. This record belongs to a study of glioma-infiltrating T cells. Study-level findings and limits: Tissue-blood divergence was below expectation in non-neoplastic patients, above in gliomas.

V lost 2 bases and J lost 8, with 10 bases in between. Germline CDR1 is SNHLY and CDR2 is FYNNEI. The CDR3 covers 14 residues. Using RNA template, CDR3s of TCR alpha and beta were amplified with iRepertoire arm-PCR. TCRdb independently ran MiXCR on the multiplex PCR reads; one entry per CDR3 protein. The sample contains 100,000 to 150,000 distinct CDR3 sequences, about 25% of which appear only once. This TCR came from a human donor with low-grade glioma or glioblastoma, undergoing nonglioma brain surgery, or in good health (not recorded which). The chain combines TRBV2 with TRBJ1-6, with unresolved D. Material: glioma tissue, nonneoplastic brain tissue, or PBMCs (not recorded which). The CDR3 region has the DNA TGTGCCAGCAGTGAATGGGTTGAAGATTCACCCCTCCACTTT. Encoded protein: CASSEWVEDSPLHF.